A single sample is the source of the 12 T cell receptor beta chains below, sequenced in a study of metastatic and nonmetastatic thyroid tumors. TCRdb reprocessed the PCR reads using MiXCR. The sample records 35,000 to 50,000 clones, 3% to 3.5% being singletons. Each patient went into thyroid surgery without having received any treatment. Input material: blood. Every receptor here comes from a female donor with papillary thyroid cancer or a benign thyroid nodule (not recorded which). Some clones in this sample may be carry-over from other donors' samples.

This clone was seen repeatedly, ten times or more. The J gene is TRBJ1-1, the V gene TRBV5-1; no firm D call. Deletions cut 1 base from V and 2 bases from J, with 9 bases between. The CDR3 contains 14 residues. Germline CDR1 reads SGHRS; CDR2 reads YFSETQ. CDR3 sequence reads: CASSLTTLNTEAFF. For the CDR3, the DNA is TGCGCCAGCAGCTTGACAACTCTAAACACTGAAGCTTTCTTT.

The sample holds a few counts of this clone. A much larger clone differs by one base, so this may be a read error. The sample has other DNA sequences that encode this CDR3 too. The chain links TRBV5-1 to TRBJ2-2, with 9 bases aligning to TRBD1. Unmatched junction bases numbered 6, after V lost 4 bases and J lost 8 bases. Germline CDR1 reads SGHRS; CDR2 reads YFSETQ. The CDR3 consists of 14 residues. This CDR3 is CASSLTGQGGELFF. The CDR3 region has the DNA TGCGCCAGCAGCCTTACGGGACAGGGTGGGGAGCTGTTTTTT.

This clone came up a few times. CDR3 residues: CASSFMAACELFF. The CDR3 region has the DNA TGTGCCAGCAGTTTTATGGCGGCCTGTGAGCTGTTTTTT. J is TRBJ2-2 and V is TRBV12-3 or TRBV12-4; D not resolved. Deletions cut 3 bases from V and 11 bases from J, with 13 bases between. The CDR3 length is 13 residues.

This clone was seen repeatedly, ten times or more. The chain employs TRBV27 and TRBJ1-2, with 10 bases that match TRBD1. Germline CDR1 MNHEY, CDR2 SMNVEV (reference sequence). With V trimmed by 4 bases and J by 3 bases, 11 bases remained unmatched. This CDR3 is built from 17 residues. The CDR3 DNA reads as TGTGCCAGCAGTTCCCGGGACAGGGGAGCGAACTACTATGGCTACACCTTC. This codes for CASSSRDRGANYYGYTF.

This clone was seen at least ten times. J is TRBJ2-5 and V is TRBV7-3; D is possibly TRBD2 (6 bases). V lost 5 bases and J 4 bases, leaving 14 bases between the germline ends. Per germline, CDR1 SGHTA and CDR2 FQGTGA. The CDR3 covers 14 residues. The CDR3 protein is CASSLGGNSETQYF. The CDR3 DNA is TGTGCCAGCAGCCTTGGCGGGAACTCAGAGACCCAGTACTTC.

Many counts were recorded for this clone. V gene TRBV5-1 combines with J gene TRBJ2-3; 12 bases are a match to TRBD2. The CDR3 totals 16 residues. Germline V gene data show CDR1 as SGHRS and CDR2 as YFSETQ. Losses at the gene ends were 1 base for V and 3 bases for J; bases not matched to a gene: 3. CDR3 in amino acids: CASSLTGLAGTDTQYF. The CDR3 coding sequence is TGCGCCAGCAGCTTGACAGGACTAGCGGGAACAGATACGCAGTATTTT. Full variable domain (rest looked up from reference TRBV5-1 and TRBJ2-3): KAGVTQTPRYLIKTRGQQVTLSCSPISGHRSVSWYQQTPGQGLQFLFEYFSETQRNKGNFPGRFSGRQFSNSRSEMNVSTLELGDSALYLCASSLTGLAGTDTQYFGPGTRLTVL.

The chain combines TRBV28 with TRBJ2-7; either TRBD1 or TRBD2 may fit D (6 bases each). The CDR3 has 17 residues. The V gene's germline CDR1 is MDHEN and CDR2 SYDVKM. Trimming took 5 bases from V and 1 from J, leaving 21 bases between them. CDR3 coding DNA: TGTGCCAGCAGTCCCCCGGTAGGTCGGGGGCCGTCCTACGAGCAGTACTTC. Amino acids: CASSPPVGRGPSYEQYF.

This clone was found a few times. The chain uses TRBV6-1 and TRBJ1-2; 11 positions match TRBD1. Unmatched junction bases numbered 5, after V lost 5 bases and J lost 6 bases. Germline V gene data show CDR1 as MNHNS and CDR2 as SASEGT. The length of the CDR3 is 14 residues. DNA for the CDR3: TGTGCCAGCAGTCAAGGGACAGGGGGTCATGGCTACACCTTC. Protein: CASSQGTGGHGYTF.

This clone is classed as medium-sized. The chain links TRBV20-1 to TRBJ2-3, with 7 positions matching TRBD2. CDR1 and CDR2 (germline): DFQATT, SNEGSKA (reference sequence). V lost 1 base and J lost 4; bases outside the gene matches: 5. The CDR3 runs to 14 residues. CDR3 bases: TGCAGTGCTAGAGGCCTGGGAGGGGCAGATACGCAGTATTTT. Its translation is CSARGLGGADTQYF.

Ten or more counts support this clone. The CDR3 DNA sequence: TGTGCCAGCAGCTTTACCGGGACTAGCGGGAGCTCCGCCTACGAGCAGTACTTC. This encodes CASSFTGTSGSSAYEQYF. The chain joins TRBV7-8 to TRBJ2-7, with 14 bases lining up with TRBD2. Germline V gene lookup returns CDR1 SGHVS and CDR2 FQNEAQ. Trimming cost V 3 bases and J 2 bases; bases outside gene matches: 9. The CDR3 extends over 18 amino acids.

This clone appeared many times. This rearrangement joins TRBV19 to TRBJ1-2; possibly TRBD1 for D (5 bases). The CDR3 extends over 14 amino acids. The V end was cut by 2 bases, the J end by 5 bases, with 12 bases between. Looked up from germline, CDR1 is LNHDA and CDR2 is SQIVND (reference sequence). CDR3 coding DNA: TGTGCCAGTAGTATACGGGACCCGCCTTATGGCTACACCTTC. It codes for CASSIRDPPYGYTF.

The V call is TRBV5-1, the J call TRBJ2-1; weak D call: TRBD2 (5 bases). This CDR3 has 15 amino acids. V lost 0 bases to trimming and J lost 10 bases, with 17 bases between them. The germline V gene encodes CDR1 SGHRS and CDR2 YFSETQ. CDR3 sequence: CASSLVLSGNIEQFF. The CDR3 region has the DNA TGCGCCAGCAGCTTGGTTCTGAGCGGAAACATAGAGCAGTTCTTC.